Listed below are T cell receptor beta chains from one sample, sequenced in a study of T cell repertoires in cytomegalovirus infection. MiXCR, applied by TCRdb to the reads, yields one record per CDR3 protein. Of hundreds of thousands of distinct CDR3 sequences listed, over 7.5% are singletons. Sequenced material: PBMCs. All receptors come from a human donor in good health (CMV status not recorded). Some clones in this sample may be carry-over from other donors' samples. Both conserved end residues are part of each CDR3. The D gene is left open where the match is weak. The listing skips clone size in some rows; elsewhere it reads once, few, many or a size class.

many,NA,TRBV12-3/TRBV12-4,TRBJ1-3,TGTGCCAGCATCATCTCAGGGTCTGGAAACACCATATATTTT,CASIISGSGNTIYF
few,TRBD1,TRBV27,TRBJ2-7,TGTGCCAGCAGGGGACAGTATTTTTACGAGCAGTACTTC,CASRGQYFYEQYF
few,NA,TRBV20-1,TRBJ2-7,TGCAGTGCCAATACCCAGAACAACGAGCAGTACTTC,CSANTQNNEQYF
many,NA,TRBV7-2,TRBJ2-1,TGTGCCAGCAGCTTATACAGCAATGAGCAGTTCTTC,CASSLYSNEQFF
few,NA,TRBV28,TRBJ2-3,TGTGCCAGCAGTTTTGGGAGTATGGCGGGCACAGATACGCAGTATTTT,CASSFGSMAGTDTQYF
many,NA,TRBV7-2,TRBJ2-1,TGTGCCAGCAGCTTAAGAGCAGGTTCCGTCCATGAGCAGTTCTTC,CASSLRAGSVHEQFF
few,NA,TRBV6-2/TRBV6-3,TRBJ2-2,TGTGCCAGCAGAGCAATACAGGGAACCCTCAGAAACACCGGGGAGCTGTTTTTT,CASRAIQGTLRNTGELFF
NA,TRBD2,TRBV28,TRBJ2-7,TGTGCCAGCAGGATACTAGCGGGGGGGAAAGAGCAGTACTTC,CASRILAGGKEQYF
many,NA,TRBV7-6,TRBJ2-3,TGTGCCAGCAGCATGGGGAGTGGAGATACGCAGTATTTT,CASSMGSGDTQYF
few,NA,TRBV7-2,TRBJ1-2,TGTGCCACGAACCAGAAACTGTCTAACTATGGCTACACCTTC,CATNQKLSNYGYTF
many,NA,TRBV7-2,TRBJ2-3,TGTGCCAGCAGCTTAGAGAGGCAGGGTGCCAGAACGCAGTATTTT,CASSLERQGARTQYF
NA,TRBD2,TRBV19,TRBJ2-1,TGTGCCAGTAATCAGGAGGCTAGCGGGAGGCACAATGAGCAGTTCTTC,CASNQEASGRHNEQFF
many,NA,TRBV6-2/TRBV6-3,TRBJ1-1,TGTGCCAGCAGTTACAACCCCACTGAAGCTTTCTTT,CASSYNPTEAFF
many,NA,TRBV25-1,TRBJ2-7,TGTGCCAGCAGTCGCCGGGACATCGTCGGCGGCGAGCAGTACTTC,CASSRRDIVGGEQYF
NA,NA,TRBV19,TRBJ1-1,TGTGCCAGTAGTATAGACCCAGGCAAAATGAACACTGAAGCTTTCTTT,CASSIDPGKMNTEAFF
NA,NA,TRBV12-3/TRBV12-4,TRBJ1-6,TGTGCCAGCAGTTCCTGGGTCGGAGGGGTGGCCAATTCACCCCTCCACTTT,CASSSWVGGVANSPLHF
many,NA,TRBV12-3/TRBV12-4,TRBJ2-7,TGTGCCAGCAGCACCCATACAGGGCCCCTTGGCGAGCAGTACTTC,CASSTHTGPLGEQYF
many,TRBD1,TRBV11-3,TRBJ2-3,TGTGCCAGCCAACGGGACAGGGGAGCAGATACGCAGTATTTT,CASQRDRGADTQYF
many,TRBD2,TRBV7-2,TRBJ2-7,TGTGCCAGCAGCCGAGGACTAGCGGGAGATAGTGAGCAGTACTTC,CASSRGLAGDSEQYF
many,NA,TRBV7-6,TRBJ1-1,TGTGCCAGCAGCGGGGCGGTGAACACTGAAGCTTTCTTT,CASSGAVNTEAFF
NA,NA,TRBV12-3/TRBV12-4,TRBJ1-2,TGTGCCAGCAGTGGGGAGGGCCACTATGGCTACACCTTC,CASSGEGHYGYTF
NA,TRBD1,TRBV7-2,TRBJ1-1,TGTGCCAGCGCACAGGGGGTGAACACTGAAGCTTTCTTT,CASAQGVNTEAFF
many,NA,TRBV7-2,TRBJ2-2,TGTGCCAGCCAAAAAGAGATCTCCAACACCGGGGAGCTGTTTTTT,CASQKEISNTGELFF
few,NA,TRBV12-3/TRBV12-4,TRBJ2-7,TGTGCCAGCAGGAGACAGTCCTACGAGCAGTACTTC,CASRRQSYEQYF
once,NA,TRBV20-1,TRBJ1-3,TGCAGTGCGGTGGGAAACACCATATATTTT,CSAVGNTIYF
many,TRBD2,TRBV7-2,TRBJ2-1,TGTGCCAGCAGCTTGCGGGGGGCCGGGACGGTGTCCTACAATGAGCAGTTCTTC,CASSLRGAGTVSYNEQFF
many,NA,TRBV7-9,TRBJ1-2,TGTGCCAGCAGCCTGGACGGGAACTATGGCTACACCTTC,CASSLDGNYGYTF
many,TRBD2,TRBV2,TRBJ2-7,TGTGCCAGCAGTCCCGGGACTAGGCTTTACGAGCAGTACTTC,CASSPGTRLYEQYF